This T cell receptor (beta chain) was sequenced in a study of T cells in Graves' hyperthyroidism and ophthalmopathy. Points from the study as a whole: Model predictions of ophthalmopathy came a median approximately 6.8 months before onset. Ophthalmopathy could be told apart from stable hyperthyroidism with a 13 V-J model.

Uncontrolled infection, other autoimmune disease, pregnancy or lactation disqualified patients from enrolment. The blood sample predates any ophthalmopathy symptoms, coming from first hyperthyroidism diagnosis. What was amplified from RNA transcripts were TCR beta CDR3 regions. The TCR CDR3 was amplified in a first-round RT-PCR using the HTBI primer set. TCRdb called the multiplex PCR reads again in MiXCR, with one record for every CDR3 protein. The repertoire consists of around 700,000 distinct CDR3 sequences, with 18% occurring once and the leading ten covering around 15%. Of note for this clonotype: Antigen: not known.

With 3 bases removed from V and 5 bases from J, the gap between germline ends came to 15 bases. The CDR3 runs to 15 residues. In germline, CDR1 is MNHNS, CDR2 SASEGT. The chain uses TRBV6-1 and TRBJ2-3, with D perhaps matching TRBD1 or TRBD2 (5 bases each). The receptor comes from a woman aged 50 to 60 with Graves' hyperthyroidism that later progressed to Graves' ophthalmopathy. The specimen was blood. This CDR3 is CASSDVGPGEDTQYF. The CDR3, as DNA: TGTGCCAGCAGTGATGTGGGACCCGGGGAAGATACGCAGTATTTT.